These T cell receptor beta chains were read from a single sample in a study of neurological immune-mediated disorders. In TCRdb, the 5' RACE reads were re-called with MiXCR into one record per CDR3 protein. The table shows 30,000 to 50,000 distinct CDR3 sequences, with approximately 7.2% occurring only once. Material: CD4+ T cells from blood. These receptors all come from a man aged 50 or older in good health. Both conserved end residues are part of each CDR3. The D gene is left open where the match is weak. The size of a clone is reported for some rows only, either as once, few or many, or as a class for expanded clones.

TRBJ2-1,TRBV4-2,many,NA,TGTGCCAGCAGCCAACAAACGGGGGTCAATTACAATGAGCAGTTCTTC,CASSQQTGVNYNEQFF
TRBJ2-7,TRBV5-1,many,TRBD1,TGCGCCAGCAGCCCTTCGGGGACAGGAACTTACGAGCAGTACTTC,CASSPSGTGTYEQYF
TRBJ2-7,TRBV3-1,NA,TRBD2,TGTGCCAGCAGCCACGAGGGACTAGCGATCAGAGGCGAGCAGTACTTC,CASSHEGLAIRGEQYF
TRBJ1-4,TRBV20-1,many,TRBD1,TGCAGTGCCCGTCCGACAGGGACTAATGAAAAACTGTTTTTT,CSARPTGTNEKLFF
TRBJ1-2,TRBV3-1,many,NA,TGTGCCAGCAGCCAAGATTTGGGTGGGGGGGCCGACAACTATGGCTACACCTTC,CASSQDLGGGADNYGYTF
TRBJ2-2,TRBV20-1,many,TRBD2,TGCAGTGCTACAGCGGGAGGGTCCGTCGGGGAGCTGTTTTTT,CSATAGGSVGELFF
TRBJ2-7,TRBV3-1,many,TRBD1,TGTGCCAGCAGCCAGAACAGGGGAACCATCGACGAGCAGTACTTC,CASSQNRGTIDEQYF
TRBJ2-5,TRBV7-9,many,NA,TGTGCCAGCAGCCTCGGACCTGGCCAGTACTTC,CASSLGPGQYF
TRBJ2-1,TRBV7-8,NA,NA,TGTGCCAGCAGCCAAGCAGGGGGGAATGAGCAGTTCTTC,CASSQAGGNEQFF
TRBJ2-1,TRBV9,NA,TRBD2,TGTGCCAGCAGCGTAGTGGGTAGCGGGGGCCACAATGAGCAGTTCTTC,CASSVVGSGGHNEQFF
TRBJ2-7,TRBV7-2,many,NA,TGTGCCAGCAGCAAGTGGCCAGCGGAGTCCTACGAGCAGTACTTC,CASSKWPAESYEQYF
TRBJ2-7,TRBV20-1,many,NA,TGCAGTGCTCCCCAGCAGGGGTACGAGCAGTACTTC,CSAPQQGYEQYF
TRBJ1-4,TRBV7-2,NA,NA,TGTGCCAGCAGCTCGACAACTAATGAAAAACTGTTTTTT,CASSSTTNEKLFF
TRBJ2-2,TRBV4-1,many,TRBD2,TGCGCCAGCAGCCAACGTAGACTAGCGGGAGTAACCGGGGAGCTGTTTTTT,CASSQRRLAGVTGELFF
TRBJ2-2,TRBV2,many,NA,TGTGCCAGCGCTCTCAGGGGGGCGAACACCGGGGAGCTGTTTTTT,CASALRGANTGELFF
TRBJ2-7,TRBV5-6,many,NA,TGTGCCAGCAGCCCAAGTGGGGCTAGATACGAGCAGTACTTC,CASSPSGARYEQYF
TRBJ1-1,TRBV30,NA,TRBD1,TGTGCCTCGGACAGGGGCCGGAACACTGAAGCTTTCTTT,CASDRGRNTEAFF
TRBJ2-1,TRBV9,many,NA,TGTGCCAGCAGTCTAGAATTCGTCTCAGGGGAGCAGTTCTTC,CASSLEFVSGEQFF
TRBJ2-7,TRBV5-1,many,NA,TGCGCCAGCAGCTTAAGGGGCTTAGCCTACGAGCAGTACTTC,CASSLRGLAYEQYF
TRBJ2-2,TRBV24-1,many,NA,TGTGCCACCAGTGATGGAGTCACCCGGGAGCTGTTTTTT,CATSDGVTRELFF
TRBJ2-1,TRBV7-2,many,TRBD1,TGTGCCAGCAGCTTAGGTACAGGGGGGAAGCAGTTCTTC,CASSLGTGGKQFF
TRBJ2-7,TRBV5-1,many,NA,TGCGCCAGCAGCTTGGCTCCGGACAGATCCTACGAGCAGTACTTC,CASSLAPDRSYEQYF
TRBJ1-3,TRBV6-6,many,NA,TGTGCCAGCAGAACCCCCGGAAACACCATATATTTT,CASRTPGNTIYF
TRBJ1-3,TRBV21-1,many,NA,TGTGCCAGCAGCACCGGGAAAATTCGTGGAAACACCATATATTTT,CASSTGKIRGNTIYF
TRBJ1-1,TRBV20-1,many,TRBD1,TGCAGTGCTAGGGGGACAGGGCGGGCTTTCTTT,CSARGTGRAFF
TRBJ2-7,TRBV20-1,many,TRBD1,TGCAGTGCTAGGTCGACAGGGAAAAGCGAGCAGTACTTC,CSARSTGKSEQYF
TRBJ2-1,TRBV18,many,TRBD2,TGTGCCAGCTCGCTGACTAGCGGGAGCGCCGATGAGCAGTTCTTC,CASSLTSGSADEQFF
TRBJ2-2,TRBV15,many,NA,TGTGCCACCAGCAGAGATCTGACGGGTTCCGGGGAGCTGTTTTTT,CATSRDLTGSGELFF
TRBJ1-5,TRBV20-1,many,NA,TGCAGTGCTAGAATGGCAGGGCAGCCCCAGCATTTT,CSARMAGQPQHF
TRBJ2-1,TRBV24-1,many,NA,TGTGCCACCAGTGATCAGGGACCGAACGTCGGGAATGAGCAGTTCTTC,CATSDQGPNVGNEQFF
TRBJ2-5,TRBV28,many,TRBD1,TGTGCCAGCAGTAAACGGACAGGGTCTTTTGGCCGGGAGACCCAGTACTTC,CASSKRTGSFGRETQYF
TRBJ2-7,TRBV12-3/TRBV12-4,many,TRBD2,TGTGCCAGCAGTTCGGGACTAGCGGGAGTAGGCGAGCAGTACTTC,CASSSGLAGVGEQYF
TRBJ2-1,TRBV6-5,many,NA,TGTGCCAGCAGTTACTCACCAGGGAACAATGAGCAGTTCTTC,CASSYSPGNNEQFF
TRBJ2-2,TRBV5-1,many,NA,TGCGCCAGCAGCTTGGATGTGGTTTCGGGTAACACCGGGGAGCTGTTTTTT,CASSLDVVSGNTGELFF
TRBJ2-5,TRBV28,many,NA,TGTGCCAGCAACACCAAGGTTGGGAACCAAGAGACCCAGTACTTC,CASNTKVGNQETQYF
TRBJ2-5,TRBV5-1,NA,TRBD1,TGCACCAGCAGCTTGGGTAAGGGGGCCCCCCAAGAGACCCAGTACTTC,CTSSLGKGAPQETQYF
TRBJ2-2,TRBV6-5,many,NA,TGTGCCAGCAGTTACGCCGGGGAGCTGTTTTTT,CASSYAGELFF
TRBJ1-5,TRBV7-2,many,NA,TGTGCCAGCAGCTTAGTGGGATACAATCAGCCCCAGCATTTT,CASSLVGYNQPQHF
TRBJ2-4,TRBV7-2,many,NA,TGTGCCAGCAGCTTAGTTTCGGGCGCCTACAAAAACATTCAGTACTTC,CASSLVSGAYKNIQYF
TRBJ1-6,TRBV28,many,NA,TGTGCCAGCAGTTCAGCCACGGGGGGCTTCCCCCCATATAATTCACCCCTCCACTTT,CASSSATGGFPPYNSPLHF
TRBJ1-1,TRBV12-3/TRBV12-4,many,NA,TGTGCCAGCAGTTTGGGGGAGGGGGGGGCAGCTTTCTTT,CASSLGEGGAAFF
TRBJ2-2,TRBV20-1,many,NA,TGCAGTGCTAGGACGGGTCTGAACACCGGGGAGCTGTTTTTT,CSARTGLNTGELFF
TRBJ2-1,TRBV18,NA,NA,TGTGCCAGCTCACCGACCACGGCCAGGAATGAGCAGTTCTTC,CASSPTTARNEQFF
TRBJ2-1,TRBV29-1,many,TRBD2,TGCAGCGTCAAGACTAGCGGGGCCTACAATGAGCAGTTCTTC,CSVKTSGAYNEQFF
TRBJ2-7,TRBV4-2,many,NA,TGTGCCAGCAGCCCCATAAACGCTCCCCTGGGGCAGTACTTC,CASSPINAPLGQYF
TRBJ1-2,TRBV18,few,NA,TGTGCCAGCTCACCCCAGGGAGTAGCTAACTATGGCTACACCTTC,CASSPQGVANYGYTF
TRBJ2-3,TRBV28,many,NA,TGTGCCAGCAGGCAGGGGGGACCAGATACGCAGTATTTT,CASRQGGPDTQYF
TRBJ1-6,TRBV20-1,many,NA,TGCAGTGCTAGTAAGACAGCCAATTCACCCCTCCACTTT,CSASKTANSPLHF
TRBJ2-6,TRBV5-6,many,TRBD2,TGTGCCAGCAGCTTGGTCCTCCTAGCGGGAGGCTCGGGGGCCAACGTCCTGACTTTC,CASSLVLLAGGSGANVLTF
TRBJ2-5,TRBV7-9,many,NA,TGTGCCAGCAGCTTCACTCGGCGGCAGGGGAGTCCCGGGGAGACCCAGTACTTC,CASSFTRRQGSPGETQYF